This T cell receptor beta chain derives from a study of blood T cell repertoires in COVID-19. TCRdb keeps only in-frame clones here, not all; method: immunoSEQ multiplex PCR. The sample lists about 210,000 clones, around 90% occurring once. Unmatched junction bases numbered 7, after V lost 3 bases and J lost 3 bases. Germline V lookup: CDR1 SEHNR, CDR2 FQNEAQ (reference sequence). The CDR3 spans 16 residues. The sample consisted of PBMCs or T cells enriched from blood (not recorded which). The sequence derives from a man aged 18 to 30 with acute COVID-19. The genes are TRBV7-9 and TRBJ2-7; 11 bases match TRBD1. The CDR3: CASSLHPDRGHYEQYF. The DNA of the CDR3 is TGTGCCAGCAGCTTGCACCCGGACAGGGGGCACTACGAGCAGTACTTC.